Given below is one T cell receptor beta chain in context. The sample belongs to a study of blood T cells in healthy people across ages. With 8 bases removed from V and 2 bases from J, the gap between germline ends came to 10 bases. The CDR3 has 13 amino acids. Germline values: CDR1 GTSNPN, CDR2 SVGIG (reference sequence). Primed by a sample-barcoded 5' primer and a J-beta primer mix, a second PCR proceeded for 7 to 11 cycles. A tag from a template-switch adaptor with 12 random nucleotides marked each cDNA molecule. TCRdb re-derived calls from the 5' RACE reads in MiXCR, one entry per CDR3 protein. The sample lists hundreds of thousands of distinct CDR3 sequences, more than 40% seen once, with around 21% in the top ten.

The specimen sequenced was blood. The chain combines TRBV30 with TRBJ2-6; D is unclear. The source of this sequence is a man aged 55 to 70 in good health. CDR3 in DNA: TGTGCCCATTCGACCCCTGGGGCCAACGTCCTGACTTTC. Amino acids: CAHSTPGANVLTF.